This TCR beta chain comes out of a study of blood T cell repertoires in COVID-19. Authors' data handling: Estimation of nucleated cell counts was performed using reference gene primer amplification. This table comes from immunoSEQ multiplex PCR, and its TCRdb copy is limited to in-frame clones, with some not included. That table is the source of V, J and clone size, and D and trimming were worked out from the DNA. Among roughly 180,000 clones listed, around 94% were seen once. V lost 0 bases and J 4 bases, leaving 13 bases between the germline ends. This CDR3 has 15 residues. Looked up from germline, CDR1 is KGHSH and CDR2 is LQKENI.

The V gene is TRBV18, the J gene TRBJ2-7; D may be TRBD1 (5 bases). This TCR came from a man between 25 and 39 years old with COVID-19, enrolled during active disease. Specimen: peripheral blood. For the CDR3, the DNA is TGTGCCAGCTCACCACCGGCTACAGGTTTTTACGAGCAGTACTTC. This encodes CASSPPATGFYEQYF.